Below are 22 T cell receptor beta chains sequenced from a single sample in a study of Graves' ophthalmopathy and Graves' hyperthyroidism. Beta-chain TCR CDR3 regions were amplified from RNA transcripts. Investigators did first-round RT-PCR with HTBI primers, then second-round multiplex PCR. TCRdb used MiXCR to reprocess the multiplex PCR reads, holding one entry per CDR3 protein. The sample includes about 210,000 distinct CDR3 sequences, roughly 29% seen only once; the top ten take approximately 8.2%. The sample comprised peripheral blood. Receptors were obtained from a man aged 45-65 years with Graves' ophthalmopathy.

The chain uses TRBV6-2 or TRBV6-3 and TRBJ1-1; D remains ambiguous. There are 16 residues in the CDR3. Germline V gene data show CDR1 as MNHEY and CDR2 as SVGEGT. The germline V and J ends were trimmed by 0 bases and 1 base, with 12 bases remaining between them. The CDR3 DNA sequence: TGTGCCAGCAGTTACTCGATGAGGGCAGGGAACACTGAAGCTTTCTTT. It is translated as CASSYSMRAGNTEAFF.

This chain connects TRBV28 to TRBJ1-2, with D unresolved. With 8 bases removed from V and 10 bases from J, the gap between germline ends came to 14 bases. CDR3 length: 11 amino acids. Germline lookup yields CDR1 MDHEN and CDR2 SYDVKM. The CDR3 DNA sequence: TGTGCCAGCGGGTCGAGAGGGAACTACACCTTC. Amino acid sequence: CASGSRGNYTF.

The chain uses TRBV20-1 and TRBJ1-1; possible D gene TRBD1, 5 bases. The CDR3 is 12 residues long. The germline V gene encodes CDR1 DFQATT and CDR2 SNEGSKA (reference sequence). With 4 bases removed from V and 3 bases from J, the gap between germline ends came to 9 bases. The CDR3 nucleotides read TGCAGTGCTATTGGGGCGGACACTGAAGCTTTCTTT. Its protein is CSAIGADTEAFF.

This clonotype was detected ten times or more. The rearrangement uses TRBV2 and TRBJ2-7; 8 bases agree with TRBD2. V dropped 3 bases and J dropped 2; count of bases not matched to a gene: 3. This CDR3 is built from 14 residues. CDR1 is SNHLY and CDR2 is FYNNEI in the germline V gene. The CDR3 DNA reads TGTGCCAGCAGTGACCGGGAGGGAACCTACGAGCAGTACTTC. This sequence encodes CASSDREGTYEQYF.

Ten or more counts support this clonotype. The gene calls are TRBV27 and TRBJ1-1; D is perhaps TRBD1 (6 bases). Germline loops: CDR1 MNHEY, CDR2 SMNVEV (reference sequence). V gave up 0 bases and J gave up 4 bases, with 12 bases separating them. The CDR3 sequence is 15 residues long. For the CDR3, the DNA is TGTGCCAGCAGTTTATCCAGGGGATTGACCACTGAAGCTTTCTTT. This codes for CASSLSRGLTTEAFF.

This clonotype was seen ten or more times. The chain links TRBV12-3 or TRBV12-4 to TRBJ1-5; maybe TRBD1 (6 bases). Trimming removed 6 bases at V and 3 bases at J, with 15 bases between. The CDR3 consists of 15 residues. The CDR3 is CASSPTGFDNQPQHF. CDR3 DNA: TGTGCCAGCAGCCCTACAGGGTTCGACAATCAGCCCCAGCATTTT.

The table lists this clonotype with many counts. The J gene is TRBJ2-5, the V gene TRBV18, with unresolved D. V lost 4 bases and J 3 bases, leaving 12 bases between the germline ends. Germline lookup yields CDR1 KGHSH and CDR2 LQKENI. The CDR3 length is 14 residues. CDR3: CASSQSLLEETQYF. DNA of the CDR3: TGTGCCAGCTCACAAAGCTTGTTAGAAGAGACCCAGTACTTC.

The V call is TRBV30, the J call TRBJ1-1; no reliable D call. V shed 2 bases and J shed 0 bases, with 16 bases lying between them. Germline CDR1 and CDR2: GTSNPN and SVGIG (reference sequence). The CDR3 is 16 amino acids. CDR3 DNA: TGTGCCTGGAGTATTGGCAGCAGCCTTATGAACACTGAAGCTTTCTTT. This translates into CAWSIGSSLMNTEAFF.

The sample holds many counts of this clonotype. The rearrangement joins TRBV6-5 to TRBJ2-7, with a weak D call TRBD2 (6 bases). CDR3 length: 16 residues. The germline V and J ends were trimmed by 4 bases and 6 bases, with 22 bases remaining between them. The germline gives CDR1 MNHEY, CDR2 SVGAGI. CDR3 amino acids: CASSSPRQGGGLEQYF. The CDR3 nucleotides read TGTGCCAGCAGTTCCCCTCGGCAGGGAGGAGGCCTCGAGCAGTACTTC.

The chain is built from TRBV6-5 and TRBJ1-1; D remains unclear. Germline assignment: CDR1 MNHEY and CDR2 SVGAGI. The CDR3 consists of 13 residues. V was clipped by 0 bases and J by 8 bases, with 10 bases between them. This CDR3 reads CASSYSAVREAFF. CDR3 DNA: TGTGCCAGCAGTTACTCGGCTGTAAGGGAAGCTTTCTTT.

This chain joins TRBV7-2 and TRBJ2-2; D is ambiguous. The CDR3 totals 14 residues. The germline V and J ends were trimmed by 10 bases and 0 bases, with 12 bases remaining between them. Germline loops: CDR1 SGHTA, CDR2 FQGNSA. The CDR3 spells CATRFYPNTGELFF. In DNA form, the CDR3 reads TGTGCCACCCGGTTCTATCCGAACACCGGGGAGCTGTTTTTT.

The chain is built from TRBV12-3 or TRBV12-4 and TRBJ2-7; TRBD2 agrees at 10 bases. Unmatched junction bases numbered 11, after V lost 0 bases and J lost 6 bases. CDR3 length: 17 amino acids. The CDR3 sequence: CASSLAVSGRSPSEQYF. CDR3 DNA: TGTGCCAGCAGTTTAGCGGTTAGCGGGAGGAGTCCCAGCGAGCAGTACTTC.

This clonotype was picked up many times. The rearrangement joins TRBV28 to TRBJ2-7, with TRBD1 identical over 8 bases. The V segment lost 4 bases and the J segment 13 bases; nucleotides outside the gene matches: 6. This CDR3 contains 11 residues. The germline gives CDR1 MDHEN, CDR2 SYDVKM. The CDR3 spells CASSSRDRRYF. For the CDR3, the DNA is TGTGCCAGCAGTTCTCGGGACAGGAGATACTTC.

This clonotype was seen ten or more times. The rearrangement links TRBV6-5 to TRBJ1-1, with 7 bases that match TRBD1. The CDR3 length is 14 residues. Germline loops: CDR1 MNHEY, CDR2 SVGAGI. V shed 2 bases, J shed 2 bases, and the junction held 2 bases outside the gene matches. The CDR3: CASSYRQGNTEAFF. The CDR3 DNA follows: TGTGCCAGCAGTTACCGACAGGGAAACACTGAAGCTTTCTTT.

This clonotype was counted ten times or more. At one of its ends the junction is not consistent with the germline gene, which may arise from a read error. The rearrangement uses TRBV24-1 and TRBJ2-5; 9 bases agree with TRBD1. The CDR3 totals 15 residues. Per the germline V gene, CDR1 is KGHDR and CDR2 is SFDVKD. CDR3 in amino acids: CATSDPGTGTEAQYF. CDR3 nucleotide sequence: TGTGCCACCAGTGACCCGGGGACAGGGACAGAGGCCCAGTACTTC.

This chain connects TRBV28 to TRBJ2-5; D ambiguous. Per germline, CDR1 MDHEN and CDR2 SYDVKM. The germline V and J ends were trimmed by 4 bases and 5 bases, with 17 bases remaining between them. This CDR3 is built from 15 residues. In DNA form, the CDR3 reads TGTGCCAGCAGTTCCCCGGTGCGTGGCATGGAGACCCAGTACTTC. It codes for CASSSPVRGMETQYF.

There are many counts of this clonotype. V gene TRBV29-1 combines with J gene TRBJ1-2, with D tentatively TRBD1 (5 bases). Germline V lookup: CDR1 SQVTM, CDR2 ANQGSEA. V was clipped by 0 bases and J by 3 bases, with 20 bases between them. The CDR3 consists of 17 residues. CDR3: CSVEDLSRDGGHYGYTF. CDR3 coding DNA: TGCAGCGTTGAAGATCTTAGCCGGGACGGCGGCCACTATGGCTACACCTTC.

This clonotype was seen ten or more times. The chain has TRBV12-3 or TRBV12-4 and TRBJ1-1, with D tentatively TRBD1 (6 bases). This CDR3 contains 14 residues. The V gene lost 3 bases and the J gene lost 5 bases, with 13 bases spanning the gap. The CDR3 reads CASSFRGHGTEAFF. The CDR3 nucleotides read TGTGCCAGCAGTTTTCGGGGGCACGGGACTGAAGCTTTCTTT.

In its sample, this clonotype was seen many times. The rearrangement uses TRBV12-3 or TRBV12-4 and TRBJ2-7, with 7 nucleotides matching TRBD2. The CDR3 is made up of 14 amino acids. V shed 8 bases and J 1 base; nucleotides not matched to a gene: 8. As DNA, the CDR3 is TGTGCCAGCCGAGGAGCGGGACGGTCCTACGAGCAGTACTTC. It yields the protein CASRGAGRSYEQYF.

Written as DNA, the CDR3 is TGTGCCAGCAGCGAATCAGGGACGAAGCAGTACTTC. This translates into CASSESGTKQYF. J is TRBJ2-7 and V is TRBV7-9; D tentatively fits TRBD1 or TRBD2 (5 bases each). The germline V gene has CDR1 SEHNR and CDR2 FQNEAQ (reference sequence). The V and J ends lost 5 bases and 8 bases respectively, with 13 bases between them. CDR3 length: 12 amino acids.

This chain joins TRBV12-3 or TRBV12-4 and TRBJ2-7; TRBD1 matches 8 bases. The CDR3 covers 14 residues. The V and J ends lost 5 bases and 6 bases, in that order; junction bases with no gene match: 9. CDR3 nucleotides: TGTGCCAGCAGTCGCTCGGGACAGGTGTTCGAGCAGTACTTC. It translates to CASSRSGQVFEQYF.

The table lists this clonotype with a few counts. This chain links TRBV6-1 with TRBJ1-2; D unresolved. The germline V gene encodes CDR1 MNHNS and CDR2 SASEGT. The CDR3 totals 13 residues. The germline V and J ends were trimmed by 7 bases and 8 bases, with 17 bases remaining between them. The CDR3 bases are TGTGCCAGCACCAATGATGTGGGTTTCGGCTACACCTTC. Its protein product is CASTNDVGFGYTF.